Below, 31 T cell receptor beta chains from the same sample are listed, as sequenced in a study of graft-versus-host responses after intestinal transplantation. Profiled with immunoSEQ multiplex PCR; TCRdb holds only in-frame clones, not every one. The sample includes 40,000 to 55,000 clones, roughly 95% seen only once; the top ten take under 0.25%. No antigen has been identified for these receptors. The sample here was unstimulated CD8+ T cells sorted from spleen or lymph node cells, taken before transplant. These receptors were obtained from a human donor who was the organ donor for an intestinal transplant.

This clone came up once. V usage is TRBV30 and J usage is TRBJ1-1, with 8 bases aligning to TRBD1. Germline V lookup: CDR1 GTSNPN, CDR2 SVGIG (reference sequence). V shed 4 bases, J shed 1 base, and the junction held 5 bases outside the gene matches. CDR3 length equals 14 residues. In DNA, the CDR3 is TGTGCCTGGAACCTAGGACAGGGGAACACTGAAGCTTTCTTT. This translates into CAWNLGQGNTEAFF.

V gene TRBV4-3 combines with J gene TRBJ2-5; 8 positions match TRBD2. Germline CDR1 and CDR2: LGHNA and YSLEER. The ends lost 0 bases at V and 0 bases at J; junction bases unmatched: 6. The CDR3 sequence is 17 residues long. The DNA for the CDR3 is TGCGCCAGCAGCCAAGATCGGGGTAGCGGGGACCAAGAGACCCAGTACTTC. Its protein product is CASSQDRGSGDQETQYF.

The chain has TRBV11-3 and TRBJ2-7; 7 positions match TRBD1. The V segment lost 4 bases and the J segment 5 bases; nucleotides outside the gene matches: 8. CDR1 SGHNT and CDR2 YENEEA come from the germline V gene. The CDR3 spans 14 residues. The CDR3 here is CASSSPGQPHEQYF. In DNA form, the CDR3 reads TGTGCCAGCAGCTCACCGGGACAGCCCCACGAGCAGTACTTC. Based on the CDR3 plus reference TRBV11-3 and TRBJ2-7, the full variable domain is EAGVVQSPRYKIIEKKQPVAFWCNPISGHNTLYWYLQNLGQGPELLIRYENEEAVDDSQLPKDRFSAERLKGVDSTLKIQPAELGDSAVYLCASSSPGQPHEQYFGPGTRLTVT.

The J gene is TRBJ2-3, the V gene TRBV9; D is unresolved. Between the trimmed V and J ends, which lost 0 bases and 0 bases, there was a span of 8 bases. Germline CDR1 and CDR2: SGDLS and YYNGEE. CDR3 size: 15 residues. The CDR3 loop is CASSVAGSSTDTQYF. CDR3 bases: TGTGCCAGCAGCGTAGCTGGCTCTAGCACAGATACGCAGTATTTT.

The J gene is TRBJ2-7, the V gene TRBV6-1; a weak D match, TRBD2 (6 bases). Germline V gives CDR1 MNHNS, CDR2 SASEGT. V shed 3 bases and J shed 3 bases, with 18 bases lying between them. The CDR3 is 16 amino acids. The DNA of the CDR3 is TGTGCCAGCAGTGATGGGGGGAGAATGGGAAACTACGAGCAGTACTTC. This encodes CASSDGGRMGNYEQYF.

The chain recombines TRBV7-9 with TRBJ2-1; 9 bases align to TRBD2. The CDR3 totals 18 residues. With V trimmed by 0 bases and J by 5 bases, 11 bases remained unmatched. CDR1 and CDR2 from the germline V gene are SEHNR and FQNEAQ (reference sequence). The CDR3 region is CASSLARLAGSRNNEQFF. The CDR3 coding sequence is TGTGCCAGCAGCTTAGCCCGGCTAGCGGGGTCCAGAAACAATGAGCAGTTCTTC.

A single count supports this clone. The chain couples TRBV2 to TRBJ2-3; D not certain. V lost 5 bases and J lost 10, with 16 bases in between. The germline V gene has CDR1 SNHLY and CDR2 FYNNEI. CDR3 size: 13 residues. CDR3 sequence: CASSNDENLAQYF. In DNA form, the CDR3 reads TGTGCCAGCAGTAACGACGAAAATTTGGCGCAGTATTTT. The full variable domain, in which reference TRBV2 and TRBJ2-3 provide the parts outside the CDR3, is EPEVTQTPSHQVTQMGQEVILRCVPISNHLYFYWYRQILGQKVEFLVSFYNNEISEKSEIFDDQFSVERPDGSNFTLKIRSTKLEDSAMYFCASSNDENLAQYFGPGTRLTVL.

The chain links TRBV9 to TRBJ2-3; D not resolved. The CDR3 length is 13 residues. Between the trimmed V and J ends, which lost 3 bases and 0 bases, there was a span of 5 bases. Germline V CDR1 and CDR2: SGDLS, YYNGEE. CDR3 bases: TGTGCCAGCAGCGATAGTAGCACAGATACGCAGTATTTT. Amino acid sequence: CASSDSSTDTQYF.

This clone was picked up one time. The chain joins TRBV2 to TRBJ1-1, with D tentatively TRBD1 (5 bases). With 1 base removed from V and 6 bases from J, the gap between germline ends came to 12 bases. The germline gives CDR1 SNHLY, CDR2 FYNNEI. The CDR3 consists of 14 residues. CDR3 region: CASSEGRVIAEAFF. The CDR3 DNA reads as TGTGCCAGCAGTGAAGGCAGGGTAATCGCTGAAGCTTTCTTT.

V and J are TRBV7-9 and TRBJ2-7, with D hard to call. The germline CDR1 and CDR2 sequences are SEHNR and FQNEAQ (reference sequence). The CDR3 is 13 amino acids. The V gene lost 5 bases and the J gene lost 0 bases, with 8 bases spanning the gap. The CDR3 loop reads CASSPPGSYEQYF. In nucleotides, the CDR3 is TGTGCCAGCAGCCCCCCCGGCTCCTACGAGCAGTACTTC.

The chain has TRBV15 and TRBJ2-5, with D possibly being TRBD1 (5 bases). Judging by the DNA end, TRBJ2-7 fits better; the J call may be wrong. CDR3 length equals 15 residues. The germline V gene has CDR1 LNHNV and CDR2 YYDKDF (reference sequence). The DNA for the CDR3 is TGTGCCACCAAAACGGAGAAAGGGGCGGCCTACGAGCAGTACTTC. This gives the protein CATKTEKGAAYEQYF.

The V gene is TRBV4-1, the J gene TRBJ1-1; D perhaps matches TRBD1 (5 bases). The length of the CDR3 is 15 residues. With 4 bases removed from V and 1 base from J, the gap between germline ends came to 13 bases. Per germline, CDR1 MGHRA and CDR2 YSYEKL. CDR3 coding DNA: TGCGCCAGCAGCCCAAGGCAGACAGAGAACACTGAAGCTTTCTTT. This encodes CASSPRQTENTEAFF.

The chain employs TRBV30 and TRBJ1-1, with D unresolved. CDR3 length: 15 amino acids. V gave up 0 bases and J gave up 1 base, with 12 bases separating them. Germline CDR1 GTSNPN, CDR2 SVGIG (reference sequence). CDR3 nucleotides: TGTGCCTGGAGTGTTGGTTGGGCGGGGAACACTGAAGCTTTCTTT. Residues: CAWSVGWAGNTEAFF.

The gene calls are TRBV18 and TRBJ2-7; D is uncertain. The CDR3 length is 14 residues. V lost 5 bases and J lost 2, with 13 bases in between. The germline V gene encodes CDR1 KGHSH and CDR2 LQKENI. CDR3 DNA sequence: TGTGCCAGCTCATCTGGGTCTCAACCCTACGAGCAGTACTTC. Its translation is CASSSGSQPYEQYF.

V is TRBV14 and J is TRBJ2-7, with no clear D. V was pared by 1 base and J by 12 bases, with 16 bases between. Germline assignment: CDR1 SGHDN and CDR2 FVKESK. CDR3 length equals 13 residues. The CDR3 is CASSQADHLGWYF. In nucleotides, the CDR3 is TGTGCCAGCAGCCAAGCCGACCACTTAGGTTGGTACTTC.

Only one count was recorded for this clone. CDR3 nucleotide sequence: TGTGCCAGCAGTATTAGCGAATACTACGAGCAGTACTTC. It encodes CASSISEYYEQYF. The chain is built from TRBV6-5 and TRBJ2-7, with D perhaps matching TRBD2 (5 bases). The germline V gene has CDR1 MNHEY and CDR2 SVGAGI. CDR3 length: 13 residues. With 5 bases removed from V and 3 bases from J, the gap between germline ends came to 11 bases.

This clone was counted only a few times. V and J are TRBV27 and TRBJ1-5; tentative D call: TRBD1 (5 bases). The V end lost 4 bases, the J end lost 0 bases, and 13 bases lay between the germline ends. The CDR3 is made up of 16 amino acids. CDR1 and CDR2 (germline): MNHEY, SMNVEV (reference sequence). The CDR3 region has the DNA TGTGCCAGCAGTTCCGGGGCAGCGTATAGCAATCAGCCCCAGCATTTT. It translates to CASSSGAAYSNQPQHF.

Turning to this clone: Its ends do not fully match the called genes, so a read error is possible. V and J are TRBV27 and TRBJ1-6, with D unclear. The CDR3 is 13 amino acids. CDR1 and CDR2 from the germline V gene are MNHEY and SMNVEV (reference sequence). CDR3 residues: CASSLSSNSPLHF. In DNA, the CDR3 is TGTGCCAGCAGTTTATCCTCTAATTCACCCCTCCACTTT.

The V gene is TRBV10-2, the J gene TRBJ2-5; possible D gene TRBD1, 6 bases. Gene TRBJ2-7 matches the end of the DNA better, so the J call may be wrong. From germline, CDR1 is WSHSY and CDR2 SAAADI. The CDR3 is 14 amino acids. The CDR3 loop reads CASSGSQGPYEQYF. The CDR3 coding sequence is TGCGCCAGCAGTGGTTCACAGGGTCCTTACGAGCAGTACTTC.

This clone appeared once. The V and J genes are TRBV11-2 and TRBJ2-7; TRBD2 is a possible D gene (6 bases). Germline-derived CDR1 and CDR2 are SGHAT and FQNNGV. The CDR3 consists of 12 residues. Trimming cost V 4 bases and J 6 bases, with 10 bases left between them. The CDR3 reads CASSSPGGEQYF. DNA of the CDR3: TGTGCCAGCAGCTCCCCCGGGGGCGAGCAGTACTTC.

CDR3 nucleotides: TGTGCCAGTAGTATAGGCCTCACTGAGCAGTACTTC. It is translated as CASSIGLTEQYF. The chain is built from TRBV19 and TRBJ2-5; D is uncertain. Germline V gene data show CDR1 as LNHDA and CDR2 as SQIVND (reference sequence). Deletions cut 1 base from V and 11 bases from J, with 11 bases between. The CDR3 is 12 residues long.

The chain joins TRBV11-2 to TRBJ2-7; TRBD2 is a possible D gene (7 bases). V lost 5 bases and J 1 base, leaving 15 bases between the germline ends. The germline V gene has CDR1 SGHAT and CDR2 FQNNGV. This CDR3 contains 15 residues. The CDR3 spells CASSPWGGTSYEQYF. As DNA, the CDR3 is TGTGCCAGCAGCCCCTGGGGGGGCACGTCCTACGAGCAGTACTTC.

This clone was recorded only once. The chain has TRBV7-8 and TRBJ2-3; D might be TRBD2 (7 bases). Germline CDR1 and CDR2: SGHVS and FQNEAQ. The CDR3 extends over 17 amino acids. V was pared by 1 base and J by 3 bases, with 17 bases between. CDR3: CASSLEVTGGLTDTQYF. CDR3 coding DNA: TGTGCCAGCAGCTTAGAGGTGACGGGGGGCTTGACAGATACGCAGTATTTT.

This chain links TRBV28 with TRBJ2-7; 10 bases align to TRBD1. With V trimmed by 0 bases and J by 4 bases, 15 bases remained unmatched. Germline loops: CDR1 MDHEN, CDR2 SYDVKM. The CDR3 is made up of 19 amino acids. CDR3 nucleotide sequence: TGTGCCAGCAGTTTATGGGAGGGACAGGGGACCACCTCGGTATACGAGCAGTACTTC. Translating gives CASSLWEGQGTTSVYEQYF.

The CDR3 DNA is TGTGCCAGTAGTACCGATCTCCGGGACAGGCCGAACACTGAAGCTTTCTTT. Translation: CASSTDLRDRPNTEAFF. J is TRBJ1-1 and V is TRBV19; the match to TRBD1 covers 8 bases. The CDR3 extends over 17 amino acids. Germline V gene data show CDR1 as LNHDA and CDR2 as SQIVND (reference sequence). The V and J ends lost 4 bases and 1 base, in that order; junction bases with no gene match: 11.

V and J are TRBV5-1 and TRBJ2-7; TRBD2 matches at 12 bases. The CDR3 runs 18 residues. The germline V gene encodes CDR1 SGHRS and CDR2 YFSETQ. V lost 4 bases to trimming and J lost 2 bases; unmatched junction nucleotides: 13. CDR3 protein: CASSPEDRGLAGTYEQYF. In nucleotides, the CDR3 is TGCGCCAGCAGCCCAGAGGACCGAGGACTAGCGGGGACCTACGAGCAGTACTTC.

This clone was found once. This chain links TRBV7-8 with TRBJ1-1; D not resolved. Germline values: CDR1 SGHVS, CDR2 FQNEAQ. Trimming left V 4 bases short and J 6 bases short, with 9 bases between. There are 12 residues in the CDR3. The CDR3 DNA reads TGTGCCAGCAGCTCCGGGGTGGCTGAAGCTTTCTTT. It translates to CASSSGVAEAFF.

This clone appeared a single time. Written as DNA, the CDR3 is TGCGCCAGCAGCCAACGGAGCGGGGGGGCTTACAATGAGCAGTTCTTC. Its translation: CASSQRSGGAYNEQFF. The chain uses TRBV4-1 and TRBJ2-1, with TRBD2 matching 10 bases. CDR3 length: 16 residues. The V gene end was trimmed by 2 bases and the J gene end by 4 bases; junction bases not matched to a gene: 5. Per germline, CDR1 MGHRA and CDR2 YSYEKL.

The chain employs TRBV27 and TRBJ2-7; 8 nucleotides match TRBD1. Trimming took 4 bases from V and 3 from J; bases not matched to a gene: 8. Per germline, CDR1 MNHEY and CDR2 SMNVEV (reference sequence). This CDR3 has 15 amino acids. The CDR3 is CASSSGQGTYYEQYF. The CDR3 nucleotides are TGTGCCAGCAGTTCAGGACAGGGTACATACTACGAGCAGTACTTC.

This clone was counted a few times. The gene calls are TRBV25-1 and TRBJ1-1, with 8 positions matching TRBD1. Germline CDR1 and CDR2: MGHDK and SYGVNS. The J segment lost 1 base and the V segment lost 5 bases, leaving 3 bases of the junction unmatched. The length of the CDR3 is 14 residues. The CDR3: CASSQTGGNTEAFF. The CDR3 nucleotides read TGTGCCAGCAGTCAAACAGGGGGGAACACTGAAGCTTTCTTT.

The chain's CDR3 is CASMVQGGQPQHF. In nucleotides, the CDR3 is TGTGCCAGTATGGTCCAGGGCGGTCAGCCCCAGCATTTT. The V gene is TRBV19, the J gene TRBJ1-5, with D possibly TRBD1 on 5 matching bases. CDR3 length: 13 residues. CDR1 and CDR2 (germline): LNHDA, SQIVND (reference sequence). V gave up 7 bases and J gave up 6 bases, with 13 bases separating them. Based on the CDR3 plus reference TRBV19 and TRBJ1-5, the full variable domain is DGGITQSPKYLFRKEGQNVTLSCEQNLNHDAMYWYRQDPGQGLRLIYYSQIVNDFQKGDIAEGYSVSREKKESFPLTVTSAQKNPTAFYLCASMVQGGQPQHFGDGTRLSIL.